This TCR beta chain was captured in a study of CXCR3-negative and CXCR3-positive naive CD8 T cells. In the case of this clonotype: What it binds is unknown.

UMI-labeled 5' RACE TRB cDNA libraries were prepared from the cells. Following a re-call of the 5' RACE reads, TCRdb has one entry per CDR3 protein and lacks DNA. The repertoire table contains 130,000 to 150,000 distinct CDR3 sequences. Findings and limits, study-wide: Relative to CXCR3-negative naive cells, CXCR3-positive naive cells had more hydrophobic TRB CDR3s.

This CDR3 contains 17 residues. In germline, CDR1 is SGHDT, CDR2 YYEEEE. The V call is TRBV5-6, the J call TRBJ2-2; TCRdb outputs TRBD2, but without DNA this stays unchecked. The sequencing sample was made of naive CXCR3+ CD8+ T cells from blood. Stated subset: CD45RO-CCR7+CD27+CD95- naive CD8+ T cells expressing CXCR3 (TNR3+). This TCR was sampled from a human donor in good health. Some clones in this sample may be carry-over from other donors' samples. The CDR3 loop is CASSLGPSGSITRELFF.